This entry lists 2 T cell receptor beta chains sequenced from one sample in a study of regulatory T cells in long-lasting Graves disease. Regarding time point: newly diagnosed GD, antithyroid drugs for less than 3 months. The TCR library used RNA extracted from PBMCs. To make TCR beta libraries, researchers used iRepertoire HTBI primers and Arm-PCR of CDR3 regions. TCRdb reprocessed the multiplex PCR reads via MiXCR and lists one record per CDR3 protein. This table holds approximately 490,000 distinct CDR3 sequences, roughly 16% found once. The data also belong to a second study, concerning T cells in Graves' hyperthyroidism and ophthalmopathy.

The sequencing here drew on peripheral blood mononuclear cells (PBMCs), taken at new diagnosis, from a patient treated with antithyroid drugs. These receptors came from a man between 40 and 49 years old with Graves disease.

This clonotype was recorded a few times. The V and J genes are TRBV29-1 and TRBJ2-1, with D maybe TRBD1 (5 bases). Trimming took off 8 bases at V and 10 bases at J, with 18 bases between the two ends. Per germline, CDR1 SQVTM and CDR2 ANQGSEA. CDR3 length: 12 amino acids. CDR3 in amino acids: CSLSRSSGEQFF. The CDR3 nucleotides read TGCAGCCTTTCGAGGAGTTCAGGGGAGCAGTTCTTC.

This clonotype was seen many times. The V gene is TRBV6-1, the J gene TRBJ2-5, with 7 bases that match TRBD1. With 1 base clipped from V and 5 bases from J, the junction kept 7 bases outside the gene matches. There are 15 residues in the CDR3. In germline, CDR1 is MNHNS, CDR2 SASEGT. In nucleotides, the CDR3 is TGTGCCAGCAGTGAAGGTACAGGGGTTGGTGAGACCCAGTACTTC. Protein: CASSEGTGVGETQYF.